The sample holds many counts of the clone carrying this T cell receptor (beta chain). Antigen: not known. The authors built TCR beta libraries using iRepertoire HTBI primers and Arm-PCR of CDR3 regions. TCRdb re-analysed the multiplex PCR reads in MiXCR, keeping a single row per CDR3 protein. The sample has about 470,000 distinct CDR3 sequences; roughly a fifth are singletons. The data originate from a study of regulatory T cells in long-lasting Graves disease. As for time point: persistent/refractory GD, antithyroid drugs over 5 years with positive TRAb. There was RNA extracted from PBMCs, and the TCR library was made from it. Germline lookup yields CDR1 MNHNS and CDR2 SASEGT. The CDR3 runs to 14 residues. Trimming took off 6 bases at V and 5 bases at J, with 16 bases between the two ends. Overall study results and limits: Favoring TRBV28, TRBJ1-2 and TRBJ2-5 was a feature seen in persistent disease. A limited number of samples was an acknowledged limitation.

The sequence was obtained from a female donor with Graves disease. The chain carries TRBV6-1 and TRBJ1-2; D not resolved. Source: peripheral blood mononuclear cells (PBMCs), taken when the disease was refractory, from a patient treated with antithyroid drugs. CDR3 amino acids: CASRKLPSRYGYTF. The CDR3 nucleotides are TGTGCCAGCAGAAAACTTCCGAGCCGGTATGGCTACACCTTC.